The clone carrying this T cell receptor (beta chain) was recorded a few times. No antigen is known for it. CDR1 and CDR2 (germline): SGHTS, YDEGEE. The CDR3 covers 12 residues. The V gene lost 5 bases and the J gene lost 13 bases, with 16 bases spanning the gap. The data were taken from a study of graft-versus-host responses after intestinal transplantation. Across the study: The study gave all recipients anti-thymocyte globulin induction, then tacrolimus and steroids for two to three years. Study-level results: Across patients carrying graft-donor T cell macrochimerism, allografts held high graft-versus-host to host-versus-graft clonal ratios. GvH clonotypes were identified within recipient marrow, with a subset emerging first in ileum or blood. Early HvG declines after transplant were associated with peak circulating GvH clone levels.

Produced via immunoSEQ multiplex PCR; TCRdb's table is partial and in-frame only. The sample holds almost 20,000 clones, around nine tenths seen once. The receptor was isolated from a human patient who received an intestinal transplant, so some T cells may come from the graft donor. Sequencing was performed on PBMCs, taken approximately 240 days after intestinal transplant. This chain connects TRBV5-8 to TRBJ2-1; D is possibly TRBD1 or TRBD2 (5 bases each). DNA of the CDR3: TGTGCCAGCAGTGACAGCGGCGAGTACCAGTTCTTC. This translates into CASSDSGEYQFF.